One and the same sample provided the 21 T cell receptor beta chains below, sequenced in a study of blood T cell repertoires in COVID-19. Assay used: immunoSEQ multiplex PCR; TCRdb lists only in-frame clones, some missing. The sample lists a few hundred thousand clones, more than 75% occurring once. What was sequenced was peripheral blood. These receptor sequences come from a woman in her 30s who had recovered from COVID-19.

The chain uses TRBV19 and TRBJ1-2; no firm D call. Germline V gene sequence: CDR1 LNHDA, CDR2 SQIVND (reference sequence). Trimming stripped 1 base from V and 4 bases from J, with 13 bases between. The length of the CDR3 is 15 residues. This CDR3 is CASSIVGEESYGYTF. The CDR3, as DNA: TGTGCCAGTAGTATAGTAGGAGAGGAAAGCTATGGCTACACCTTC.

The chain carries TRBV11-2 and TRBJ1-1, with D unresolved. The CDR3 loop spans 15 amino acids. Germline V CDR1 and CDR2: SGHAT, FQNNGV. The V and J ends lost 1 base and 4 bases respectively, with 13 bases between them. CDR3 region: CASSLGMDRGTEAFF. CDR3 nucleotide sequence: TGTGCCAGCAGCTTAGGTATGGATCGGGGCACTGAAGCTTTCTTT. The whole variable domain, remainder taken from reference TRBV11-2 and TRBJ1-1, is EAGVAQSPRYKIIEKRQSVAFWCNPISGHATLYWYQQILGQGPKLLIQFQNNGVVDDSQLPKDRFSAERLKGVDSTLKIQPAKLEDSAVYLCASSLGMDRGTEAFFGQGTRLTVV.

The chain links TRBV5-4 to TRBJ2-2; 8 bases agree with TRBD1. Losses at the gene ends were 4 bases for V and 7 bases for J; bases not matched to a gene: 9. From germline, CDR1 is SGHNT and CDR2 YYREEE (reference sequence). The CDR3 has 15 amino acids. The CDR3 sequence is CASSLDRGGSGELFF. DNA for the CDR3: TGTGCCAGCAGCCTAGACAGGGGAGGCAGCGGGGAGCTGTTTTTT.

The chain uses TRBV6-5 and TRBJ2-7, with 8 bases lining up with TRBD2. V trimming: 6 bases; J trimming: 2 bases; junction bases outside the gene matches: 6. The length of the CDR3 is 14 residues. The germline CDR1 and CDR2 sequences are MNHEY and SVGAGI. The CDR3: CASRTPGGPYEQYF. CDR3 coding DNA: TGTGCCAGCAGGACCCCGGGGGGGCCCTACGAGCAGTACTTC.

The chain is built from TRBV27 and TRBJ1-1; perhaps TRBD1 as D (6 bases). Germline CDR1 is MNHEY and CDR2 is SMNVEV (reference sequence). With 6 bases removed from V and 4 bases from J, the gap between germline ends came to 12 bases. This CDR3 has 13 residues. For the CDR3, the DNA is TGTGCCAGCAGGAAGGGGGGGATCACTGAAGCTTTCTTT. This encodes CASRKGGITEAFF.

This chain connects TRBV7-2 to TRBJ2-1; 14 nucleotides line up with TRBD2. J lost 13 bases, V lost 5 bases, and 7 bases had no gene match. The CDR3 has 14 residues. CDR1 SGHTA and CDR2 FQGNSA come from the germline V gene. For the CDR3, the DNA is TGTGCCAGCAGCGAGACTAGCGGGAGGGCCAGACAGTTCTTC. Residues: CASSETSGRARQFF. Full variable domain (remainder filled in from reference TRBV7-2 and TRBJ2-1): GAGVSQSPSNKVTEKGKDVELRCDPISGHTALYWYRQSLGQGLEFLIYFQGNSAPDKSGLPSDRFSAERTGGSVSTLTIQRTQQEDSAVYLCASSETSGRARQFFGPGTRLTVL.

DNA of the CDR3: TGTGCCAGCAGTACATCGGGACTAGCGGGAGTGGATACGCAGTATTTT. The encoded protein is CASSTSGLAGVDTQYF. The V call is TRBV6-2 or TRBV6-3, the J call TRBJ2-3; 14 nucleotides align to TRBD2. The germline V gene encodes CDR1 MNHEY and CDR2 SVGEGT. The CDR3 runs to 16 residues. With 5 bases clipped from V and 6 bases from J, the junction kept 7 bases outside the gene matches.

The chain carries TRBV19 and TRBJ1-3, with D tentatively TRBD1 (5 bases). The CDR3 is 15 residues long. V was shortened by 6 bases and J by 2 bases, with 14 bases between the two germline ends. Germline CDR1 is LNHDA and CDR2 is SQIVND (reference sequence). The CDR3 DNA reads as TGTGCCAGTAGCCGTACCACAGGAGCTGGAAACACCATATATTTT. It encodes CASSRTTGAGNTIYF.

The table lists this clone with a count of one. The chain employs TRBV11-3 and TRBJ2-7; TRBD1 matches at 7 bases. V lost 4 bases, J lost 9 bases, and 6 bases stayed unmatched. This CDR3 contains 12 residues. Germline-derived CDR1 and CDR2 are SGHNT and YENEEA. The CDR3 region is CASSSGTDRQYF. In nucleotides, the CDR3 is TGTGCCAGCAGCTCCGGGACAGATCGGCAGTACTTC.

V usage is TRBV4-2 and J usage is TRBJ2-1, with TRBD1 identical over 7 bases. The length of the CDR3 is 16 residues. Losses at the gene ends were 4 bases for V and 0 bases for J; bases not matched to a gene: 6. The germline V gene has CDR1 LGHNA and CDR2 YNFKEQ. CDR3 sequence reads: CASSLGTASSYNEQFF. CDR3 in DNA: TGTGCCAGCAGCCTTGGGACAGCCAGCTCCTACAATGAGCAGTTCTTC.

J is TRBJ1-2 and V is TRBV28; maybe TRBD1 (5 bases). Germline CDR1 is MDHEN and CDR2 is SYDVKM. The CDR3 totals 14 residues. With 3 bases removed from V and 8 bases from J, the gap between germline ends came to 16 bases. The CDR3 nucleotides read TGTGCCAGCAGTTTGACAGACCCTTTGAGAGGCTACACCTTC. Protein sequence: CASSLTDPLRGYTF.

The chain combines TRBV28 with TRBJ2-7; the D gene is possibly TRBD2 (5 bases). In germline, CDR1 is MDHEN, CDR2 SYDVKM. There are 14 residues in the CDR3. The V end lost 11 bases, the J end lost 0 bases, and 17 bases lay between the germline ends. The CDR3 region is CAVLGSQSSYEQYF. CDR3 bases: TGTGCCGTCCTGGGGAGTCAGAGCTCCTACGAGCAGTACTTC.

The CDR3 reads CASSWAKGETYEQYF. The CDR3 DNA reads TGTGCCAGCAGCTGGGCAAAAGGGGAAACCTACGAGCAGTACTTC. The chain recombines TRBV5-5 with TRBJ2-7; TRBD1 might be the D (5 bases). Looked up from germline, CDR1 is SGHKS and CDR2 is YYEKEE (reference sequence). The CDR3 length is 15 residues. V was shortened by 3 bases and J by 2 bases, with 15 bases between the two germline ends.

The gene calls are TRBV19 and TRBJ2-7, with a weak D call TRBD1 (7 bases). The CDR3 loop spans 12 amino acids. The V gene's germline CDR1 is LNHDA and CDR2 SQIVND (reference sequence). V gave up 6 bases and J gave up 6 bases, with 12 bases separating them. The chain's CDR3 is CASRPQGGEQYF. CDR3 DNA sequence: TGTGCCAGTAGGCCTCAGGGGGGCGAGCAGTACTTC.

CDR3 sequence: CASSSPPGGKPYEQYF. CDR3 DNA sequence: TGTGCCAGCAGCTCCCCCCCGGGGGGCAAGCCGTACGAGCAGTACTTC. The V and J genes are TRBV11-1 and TRBJ2-7; tentatively, D is TRBD2 (7 bases). Trimming shortened V by 4 bases and J by 4 bases, and 20 bases separated the two germline ends. The germline V gene encodes CDR1 SGHAT and CDR2 FQDESV (reference sequence). The CDR3 spans 16 residues.

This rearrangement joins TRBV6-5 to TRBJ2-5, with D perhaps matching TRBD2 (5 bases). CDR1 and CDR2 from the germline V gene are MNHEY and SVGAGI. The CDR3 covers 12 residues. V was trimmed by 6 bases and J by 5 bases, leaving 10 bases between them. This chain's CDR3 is CASSKGGETQYF. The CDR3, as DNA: TGTGCCAGCAGCAAAGGCGGGGAGACCCAGTACTTC.

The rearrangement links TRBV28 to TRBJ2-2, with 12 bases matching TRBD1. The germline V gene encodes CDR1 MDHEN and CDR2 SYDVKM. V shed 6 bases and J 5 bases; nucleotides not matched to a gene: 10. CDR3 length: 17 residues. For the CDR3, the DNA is TGTGCCAGCAGCTTCCCCGGGACAGGGGGCCGGACCGGGGAGCTGTTTTTT. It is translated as CASSFPGTGGRTGELFF.

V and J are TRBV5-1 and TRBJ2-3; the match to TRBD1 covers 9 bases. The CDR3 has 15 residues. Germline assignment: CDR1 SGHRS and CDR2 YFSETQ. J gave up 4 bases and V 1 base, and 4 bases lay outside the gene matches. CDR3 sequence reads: CASSLPQGAADTQYF. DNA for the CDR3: TGCGCCAGCAGCTTGCCACAGGGGGCGGCAGATACGCAGTATTTT.

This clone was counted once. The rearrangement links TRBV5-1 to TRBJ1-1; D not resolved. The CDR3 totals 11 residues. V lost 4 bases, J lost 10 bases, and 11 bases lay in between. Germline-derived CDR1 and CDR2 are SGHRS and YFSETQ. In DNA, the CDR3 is TGCGCCAGCAGCGAGGACTTGAGAGCTTTCTTT. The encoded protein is CASSEDLRAFF.

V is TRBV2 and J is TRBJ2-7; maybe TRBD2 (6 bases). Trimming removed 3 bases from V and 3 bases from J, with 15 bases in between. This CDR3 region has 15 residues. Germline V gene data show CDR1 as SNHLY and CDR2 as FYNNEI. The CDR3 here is CASSDARGNNYEQYF. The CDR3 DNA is TGTGCCAGCAGTGACGCGCGCGGGAACAACTACGAGCAGTACTTC.

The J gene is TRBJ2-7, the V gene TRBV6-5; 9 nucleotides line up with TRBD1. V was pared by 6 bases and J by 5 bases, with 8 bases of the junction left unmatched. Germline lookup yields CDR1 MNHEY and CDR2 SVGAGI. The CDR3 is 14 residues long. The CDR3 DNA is TGTGCCAGCAGGAAACAGGGGGCGCAGGACGAGCAGTACTTC. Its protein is CASRKQGAQDEQYF.